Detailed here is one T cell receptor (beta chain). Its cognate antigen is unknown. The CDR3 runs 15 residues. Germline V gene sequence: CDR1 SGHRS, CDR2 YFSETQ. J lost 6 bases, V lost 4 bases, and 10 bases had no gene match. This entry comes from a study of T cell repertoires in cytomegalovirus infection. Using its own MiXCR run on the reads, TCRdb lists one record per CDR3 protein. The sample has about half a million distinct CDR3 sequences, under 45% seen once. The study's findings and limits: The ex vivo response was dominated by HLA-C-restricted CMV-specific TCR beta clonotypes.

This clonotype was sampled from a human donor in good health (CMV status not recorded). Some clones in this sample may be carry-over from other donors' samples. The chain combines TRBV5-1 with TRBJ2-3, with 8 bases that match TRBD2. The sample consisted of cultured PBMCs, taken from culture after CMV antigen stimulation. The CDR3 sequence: CASSPERGSADTQYF. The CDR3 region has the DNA TGCGCCAGCAGCCCGGAGCGGGGGAGTGCCGATACGCAGTATTTT.